One T cell receptor (beta chain) is described in this entry. The antigen is not known. This sample is part of a study of T-cell reconstitution after alpha-beta-depleted transplantation in children. Study-wide findings and caveats: Some patients owed their high day-60 TCRbeta diversity to surviving recipient T cells and thymic progenitors. Reports say that about two months after transplant, the alpha-beta T cells came out of several hundred graft clones that had expanded. T cells produced anew were the main source of T-cell counts and diversity one year after transplant.

Unique molecular identifiers were incorporated when the TCRbeta library was constructed. TCRdb itself ran the PCR reads through MiXCR, one entry per CDR3 protein. The sample contains 45,000 to 55,000 distinct CDR3 sequences, around 8.8% of which appear only once. The CDR3 length is 13 residues. With 8 bases removed from V and 3 bases from J, the gap between germline ends came to 16 bases. Germline lookup yields CDR1 GTSNPN and CDR2 SVGIG (reference sequence). This sequence originates from a male patient aged 2-15 years who had a stem cell transplant for chronic granulomatous disease, so the T cells may come from the graft donor. The source material was PBMCs, mostly from graft donor cells, sampled 60 days after TCRalphabeta/CD19-depleted stem cell transplant. This chain uses TRBV30 with TRBJ1-1; D perhaps matches TRBD1 (6 bases). The DNA of the CDR3 is TGTGCCGGGGCAGGGGACGGGGACACTGAAGCTTTCTTT. It is translated as CAGAGDGDTEAFF.